A single sample gave rise to the 23 T cell receptor beta chains below, sequenced in a study of T cell changes during pregnancy in multiple sclerosis. Only in-frame clones appear in the TCRdb table, and some are missing; sequencing was by immunoSEQ multiplex PCR. The top ten hold over 0.55% of the sample, which has some 42,000 clones, about 93% seen once. The sequenced sample was CD4+ T cells from peripheral blood mononuclear cells, obtained in the third trimester of pregnancy. The receptors come from a female donor with multiple sclerosis, enrolled in a pregnancy study.

The rearrangement links TRBV7-7 to TRBJ2-5; 8 bases are shared with TRBD1. CDR3 size: 17 residues. The trim removed 1 base at V and 4 bases at J, leaving 11 bases unmatched. Germline lookup yields CDR1 SSHAT and CDR2 FNYEAQ (reference sequence). In DNA form, the CDR3 reads TGTGCCAGCAGCTTAGTGTTCGGCAGGGGGCCGGGAGAGACCCAGTACTTC. The encoded protein is CASSLVFGRGPGETQYF.

The V gene is TRBV5-8, the J gene TRBJ1-4; 11 bases fit TRBD1. J was trimmed by 1 base and V by 2 bases; bases with no gene match: 7. The germline CDR1 and CDR2 sequences are SGHTS and YDEGEE. The CDR3 contains 18 residues. The CDR3 here is CASSFDLGQGGTNEKLFF. The CDR3 DNA is TGTGCCAGCAGCTTTGATCTGGGACAGGGGGGAACTAATGAAAAACTGTTTTTT. Full variable domain (remainder filled in from reference TRBV5-8 and TRBJ1-4): EAGVTQSPTHLIKTRGQQATLRCSPISGHTSVYWYQQALGLGLQFLLWYDEGEERNRGNFPPRFSGRQFPNYSSELNVNALELEDSALYLCASSFDLGQGGTNEKLFFGSGTQLSVL.

The chain uses TRBV2 and TRBJ2-7, with a weak D call TRBD1 (6 bases). From germline, CDR1 is SNHLY and CDR2 FYNNEI. The CDR3 is 12 residues long. V dropped 6 bases and J dropped 2 bases, with 8 bases sitting between them. The CDR3 spells CASRTGTYEQYF. The CDR3, as DNA: TGTGCCAGCAGGACAGGTACCTACGAGCAGTACTTC.

This rearrangement joins TRBV28 to TRBJ1-5, with D perhaps matching TRBD1 (6 bases). The ends were cut back, 9 bases at V and 1 base at J, with 10 bases in the middle. CDR3 length equals 13 residues. The germline V gene has CDR1 MDHEN and CDR2 SYDVKM. This CDR3 reads CASYRASNQPQHF. CDR3 in DNA: TGTGCCAGTTACAGGGCAAGCAATCAGCCCCAGCATTTT. Together with reference TRBV28 and TRBJ1-5, the CDR3 gives the full variable domain: DVKVTQSSRYLVKRTGEKVFLECVQDMDHENMFWYRQDPGLGLRLIYFSYDVKMKEKGDIPEGYSVSREKKERFSLILESASTNQTSMYLCASYRASNQPQHFGDGTRLSIL.

This chain uses TRBV28 with TRBJ1-2; 8 bases line up with TRBD1. Looked up from germline, CDR1 is MDHEN and CDR2 is SYDVKM. Trimming cost V 5 bases and J 7 bases; bases outside gene matches: 3. This CDR3 comprises 12 residues. CDR3 sequence reads: CASSTGGRGYTF. The CDR3 nucleotides are TGTGCCAGCAGTACAGGGGGGCGTGGCTACACCTTC.

The chain uses TRBV28 and TRBJ2-5, with TRBD1 matching 9 bases. The length of the CDR3 is 17 residues. The trim removed 3 bases at V and 5 bases at J, leaving 13 bases unmatched. Germline assignment: CDR1 MDHEN and CDR2 SYDVKM. CDR3 residues: CASSFSGTGWKRETQYF. For the CDR3, the DNA is TGTGCCAGCAGTTTCTCCGGGACAGGGTGGAAGCGGGAGACCCAGTACTTC.

The chain links TRBV18 to TRBJ1-2; D perhaps matches TRBD1 (6 bases). The CDR3 loop spans 14 amino acids. Germline values: CDR1 KGHSH, CDR2 LQKENI. The V and J ends lost 3 bases and 6 bases respectively, with 14 bases between them. The CDR3 sequence: CASSPLAGDHGYTF. The CDR3 DNA reads TGTGCCAGCTCACCCCTCGCAGGGGACCATGGCTACACCTTC.

The count of this clone is one. The V and J genes are TRBV7-2 and TRBJ2-4, with 7 bases matching TRBD1. This CDR3 is 16 amino acids long. Germline V gene sequence: CDR1 SGHTA, CDR2 FQGNSA. The V and J ends lost 3 bases and 2 bases, in that order; junction bases with no gene match: 7. Here the CDR3 DNA reads TGTGCCAGCAGCTTTACCTGGGGACAGACCAAAAACATTCAGTACTTC. Protein: CASSFTWGQTKNIQYF.

The V and J genes are TRBV2 and TRBJ1-1; D gene uncertain. The V gene lost 5 bases and the J gene lost 1 base, with 8 bases spanning the gap. Germline values: CDR1 SNHLY, CDR2 FYNNEI. The CDR3 consists of 13 residues. The CDR3 bases are TGTGCCAGCAGTTTAGAGAAGAACACTGAAGCTTTCTTT. Its translation: CASSLEKNTEAFF.

The V call is TRBV28, the J call TRBJ2-6, with TRBD1 as a possible D gene (5 bases). The CDR3 consists of 16 residues. Germline V gives CDR1 MDHEN, CDR2 SYDVKM. The germline V and J ends were trimmed by 3 bases and 2 bases, with 11 bases remaining between them. The CDR3 region is CASSLARGPGANVLTF. The DNA of the CDR3 is TGTGCCAGCAGTTTGGCAAGGGGCCCTGGGGCCAACGTCCTGACTTTC.

The CDR3 DNA is TGTGCCAGCAGCTTGACAGGACGATCCCCTGGAAACACCATATATTTT. Its translation: CASSLTGRSPGNTIYF. V usage is TRBV5-8 and J usage is TRBJ1-3; tentatively, D is TRBD1 (5 bases). Germline assignment: CDR1 SGHTS and CDR2 YDEGEE. The CDR3 is 16 amino acids. Trimming took 1 base from V and 2 from J, leaving 13 bases between them.

V gene TRBV19 combines with J gene TRBJ2-7; 8 bases line up with TRBD1. CDR3 size: 13 residues. V gave up 5 bases and J gave up 8 bases; unmatched junction bases: 8. Per the germline V gene, CDR1 is LNHDA and CDR2 is SQIVND (reference sequence). The CDR3 region has the DNA TGTGCCAGTAGTGCGGCAGGGGGCAGGCAGCAGTACTTC. Translation: CASSAAGGRQQYF.

The genes are TRBV2 and TRBJ2-2; 7 bases are a match to TRBD2. Germline V CDR1 and CDR2: SNHLY, FYNNEI. The CDR3 is made up of 17 amino acids. Trimming at V came to 7 bases and at J to 5 bases, leaving 16 bases not matched to a gene. Here the CDR3 reads CASTSLGFGEGTGELFF. CDR3 coding DNA: TGTGCCAGCACTTCTTTGGGGTTTGGGGAGGGAACCGGGGAGCTGTTTTTT.

This rearrangement joins TRBV28 to TRBJ2-7; perhaps TRBD2 as D (7 bases). Germline CDR1 and CDR2: MDHEN and SYDVKM. Between the trimmed V and J ends, which lost 2 bases and 3 bases, there was a span of 14 bases. The CDR3 loop spans 15 amino acids. The CDR3 DNA sequence: TGTGCCAGCAGTTTAGTCGGGGGAGGGGGCTACGAGCAGTACTTC. This translates into CASSLVGGGGYEQYF.

V is TRBV5-1 and J is TRBJ1-3, with TRBD1 as a possible D gene (6 bases). Germline values: CDR1 SGHRS, CDR2 YFSETQ. V gave up 5 bases and J gave up 4 bases, with 19 bases separating them. CDR3 length equals 16 residues. The CDR3 sequence is CASSRMGAVQGNTIYF. CDR3 nucleotide sequence: TGCGCCAGCAGTCGGATGGGGGCGGTTCAAGGAAACACCATATATTTT.

The chain recombines TRBV7-9 with TRBJ2-4; D uncertain. The CDR3 length is 13 residues. Trimming cost V 4 bases and J 0 bases, with 4 bases left between them. CDR1 is SEHNR, CDR2 FQNEAQ, per germline (reference sequence). The CDR3 is CASSSLAKNIQYF. For the CDR3, the DNA is TGTGCCAGCAGCTCTTTAGCCAAAAACATTCAGTACTTC.

This clone appeared once. The rearrangement joins TRBV4-3 to TRBJ2-5; 8 bases are a match to TRBD2. Germline V gene lookup returns CDR1 LGHNA and CDR2 YSLEER. V lost 3 bases to trimming and J lost 3 bases; unmatched junction nucleotides: 3. CDR3 size: 14 residues. The CDR3 is CASSQGLGEETQYF. As DNA, the CDR3 is TGCGCCAGCAGCCAGGGACTAGGGGAAGAGACCCAGTACTTC.

This clone has only one observation. The chain combines TRBV7-3 with TRBJ2-1, with 9 bases that match TRBD2. V trimming: 4 bases; J trimming: 3 bases; junction bases outside the gene matches: 4. Germline V gene data show CDR1 as SGHTA and CDR2 as FQGTGA. The CDR3 runs to 15 residues. CDR3 in DNA: TGTGCCAGCAGCTCCCGACTAGCGGACTACAATGAGCAGTTCTTC. It is translated as CASSSRLADYNEQFF.

The chain joins TRBV5-1 to TRBJ1-2; 7 nucleotides line up with TRBD1. After removal of 6 bases from V and 4 bases from J, the junction contained 12 bases not matched to a gene. Germline values: CDR1 SGHRS, CDR2 YFSETQ. CDR3 length: 15 residues. The CDR3 spells CASTTRPGQFYGYTF. The CDR3 coding sequence is TGCGCCAGCACCACACGCCCGGGACAGTTCTATGGCTACACCTTC.

This CDR3 is CATSKRSGASSYNEQFF. The CDR3, as DNA: TGTGCCACCAGCAAAAGAAGCGGGGCCAGCTCCTACAATGAGCAGTTCTTC. The V call is TRBV15, the J call TRBJ2-1; TRBD2 agrees at 7 bases. The J segment lost 0 bases and the V segment lost 4 bases, leaving 9 bases of the junction unmatched. Germline V gene data show CDR1 as LNHNV and CDR2 as YYDKDF (reference sequence). There are 17 residues in the CDR3.

The chain couples TRBV7-9 to TRBJ1-1, with 7 bases matching TRBD1. CDR1 and CDR2 (germline): SEHNR, FQNEAQ (reference sequence). V was pared by 4 bases and J by 1 base, with 3 bases of the junction left unmatched. CDR3 size: 14 residues. CDR3 in DNA: TGTGCCAGCAGCTCCGGGACAGCGAACACTGAAGCTTTCTTT. Its protein is CASSSGTANTEAFF.

CDR3 bases: TGTGCCAGCAGTTACATCCAATTCGGCGCGGGGACTGAAGCTTTCTTT. This encodes CASSYIQFGAGTEAFF. The chain is built from TRBV6-5 and TRBJ1-1, with unresolved D. There are 16 residues in the CDR3. V lost 2 bases to trimming and J lost 5 bases, with 18 bases between them. From germline, CDR1 is MNHEY and CDR2 SVGAGI.

This clone was seen once. The CDR3 region has the DNA TGTGCCAGCAGTCCCCTCGGACTAAGCGGGGTCAATGAGCAGTTCTTC. This codes for CASSPLGLSGVNEQFF. The gene calls are TRBV6-6 and TRBJ2-1, with 7 bases aligning to TRBD2. Trimming cost V 5 bases and J 6 bases; bases outside gene matches: 13. This CDR3 is built from 16 residues. Per germline, CDR1 MNHNY and CDR2 SVGAGI (reference sequence).